This TCR beta chain was captured by sequencing in a study of CD8+ T cells in alopecia areata. Background on the study: Patients in the study were on tofacitinib for 6 to 18 months, then off it for 6 months.

The CDR3 has 15 amino acids. The trim removed 2 bases at V and 7 bases at J, leaving 9 bases unmatched. From germline, CDR1 is SGHRS and CDR2 YFSETQ. cDNA serving as the sequencing template came from extracted, reverse transcribed RNA. The protocol was immunoSEQ multiplex PCR, while the TCRdb copy is restricted to in-frame clones and leaves out a portion. Of about 190,000 clones in the sample, about three fifths are singletons; the top ten hold approximately 0.63%. Treatment meaning: oral pan-JAK inhibitor, 5-10 mg twice daily. It was from alopecia areata patients that lesional scalp punch biopsies and peripheral blood were collected.

The source is a human donor with alopecia areata. Sequencing used CD4+ T cells sorted from blood, obtained at week 4, from a patient treated with tofacitinib. V and J are TRBV5-1 and TRBJ2-7; 10 bases map to TRBD2. CDR3 protein: CASSFLASGSSEQYF. CDR3 DNA: TGCGCCAGCAGCTTCCTAGCTAGCGGGAGTAGTGAGCAGTACTTC.